Below, 25 T cell receptor beta chains from the same sample are listed, as sequenced in a study of identical twins. TCRdb re-analysed the 5' RACE reads in MiXCR, keeping a single row per CDR3 protein. The sample lists 500,000 or so distinct CDR3 sequences, under 25% occurring once. The same sample was also studied in work on T cells expressing NK-cell markers.

The sample taken for sequencing was CD4+ T cells sorted from blood. These receptors came from a woman under 30 in good health.

The rearrangement uses TRBV20-1 and TRBJ2-5; D not certain. V dropped 7 bases and J dropped 1 base, with 16 bases sitting between them. CDR3 length: 14 residues. In germline, CDR1 is DFQATT, CDR2 SNEGSKA (reference sequence). The CDR3 sequence is CSVRSSRSQETQYF. The CDR3 DNA sequence: TGCAGTGTTAGGAGTAGCCGGTCCCAAGAGACCCAGTACTTC.

The V and J genes are TRBV18 and TRBJ2-3; D possibly corresponds to TRBD2 (6 bases). The V and J ends lost 4 bases and 1 base respectively, with 15 bases between them. The CDR3 contains 16 residues. The germline V gene encodes CDR1 KGHSH and CDR2 LQKENI. The CDR3 DNA reads as TGTGCCAGCTCACTGTACCGGGACTCAGGCACAGATACGCAGTATTTT. This translates into CASSLYRDSGTDTQYF.

The rearrangement links TRBV7-9 to TRBJ2-1, with 9 bases that match TRBD2. V trimming: 5 bases; J trimming: 3 bases; junction bases outside the gene matches: 5. CDR1 is SEHNR, CDR2 FQNEAQ, per germline (reference sequence). The CDR3 consists of 15 residues. The CDR3 nucleotides read TGTGCCAGCAGCCGGTCTAGCGGGATCTACAATGAGCAGTTCTTC. Amino acids: CASSRSSGIYNEQFF.

This clonotype was detected many times. V is TRBV20-1 and J is TRBJ2-3, with TRBD1 matching 9 bases. J lost 2 bases, V lost 3 bases, and 3 bases had no gene match. The CDR3 extends over 14 amino acids. Germline loops: CDR1 DFQATT, CDR2 SNEGSKA (reference sequence). CDR3 protein: CSASRTGATDTQYF. The CDR3 nucleotides read TGCAGTGCTAGCCGGACAGGGGCCACAGATACGCAGTATTTT.

The rearrangement joins TRBV20-1 to TRBJ2-3; 10 bases fit TRBD2. The CDR3 extends over 15 amino acids. The germline V gene has CDR1 DFQATT and CDR2 SNEGSKA (reference sequence). V shed 3 bases, J shed 0 bases, and the junction held 3 bases outside the gene matches. CDR3 sequence: CSASLLAGSTDTQYF. Here the CDR3 DNA reads TGCAGTGCTAGTTTACTAGCGGGAAGCACAGATACGCAGTATTTT.

This clonotype was seen a few times. The J gene is TRBJ1-2, the V gene TRBV10-3; TRBD1 might be the D (5 bases). The CDR3 sequence is 13 residues long. CDR1 is ENHRY, CDR2 SYGVKD, per germline. The V end was cut by 2 bases, the J end by 3 bases, with 7 bases between. CDR3 in DNA: TGTGCCATCAGTGAGACAGGAGACTATGGCTACACCTTC. Translated, it gives CAISETGDYGYTF.

The chain has TRBV20-1 and TRBJ2-7; D not resolved. Per germline, CDR1 DFQATT and CDR2 SNEGSKA (reference sequence). Trimming took 6 bases from V and 0 from J, leaving 15 bases between them. The CDR3 has 14 amino acids. CDR3 in DNA: TGCAGTGCCAAACTATCGTTAAGCTCCTACGAGCAGTACTTC. Its translation: CSAKLSLSSYEQYF.

This clonotype came up a few times. The rearrangement joins TRBV11-2 to TRBJ2-3; D uncertain. The CDR3 length is 12 residues. Trimming removed 2 bases from V and 6 bases from J, with 6 bases in between. Per germline, CDR1 SGHAT and CDR2 FQNNGV. CDR3 bases: TGTGCCAGCAGCTTATCTCAGGATACGCAGTATTTT. Amino acid sequence: CASSLSQDTQYF.

This clonotype was picked up a small number of times. This chain connects TRBV9 to TRBJ2-7; 9 positions agree with TRBD2. CDR1 and CDR2 (germline): SGDLS, YYNGEE. The CDR3 extends over 13 amino acids. V lost 10 bases and J lost 6; bases outside the gene matches: 11. The CDR3 DNA reads as TGTGCCGGCCGCGCGGGAGGGCCGACCGAGCAGTACTTC. As protein: CAGRAGGPTEQYF.

The rearrangement uses TRBV2 and TRBJ2-7; a weak D match, TRBD1 (5 bases). Trimming stripped 6 bases from V and 6 bases from J, with 12 bases between. Germline V lookup: CDR1 SNHLY, CDR2 FYNNEI. This CDR3 is 12 amino acids long. This CDR3 is CASSITDSEQYF. The CDR3 DNA reads as TGTGCCAGCAGCATTACTGACAGCGAGCAGTACTTC. Supplemented by reference TRBV2 and TRBJ2-7, the full variable domain reads EPEVTQTPSHQVTQMGQEVILRCVPISNHLYFYWYRQILGQKVEFLVSFYNNEISEKSEIFDDQFSVERPDGSNFTLKIRSTKLEDSAMYFCASSITDSEQYFGPGTRLTVT.

This chain connects TRBV13 to TRBJ2-1, with TRBD2 as a possible D gene (5 bases). V lost 5 bases and J lost 7, with 21 bases in between. This CDR3 is built from 16 residues. Germline-derived CDR1 and CDR2 are PRHDT and FYEKMQ (reference sequence). The chain's CDR3 is CASSPKAAGGGNEQFF. DNA of the CDR3: TGTGCCAGCAGCCCCAAGGCGGCAGGTGGAGGAAATGAGCAGTTCTTC.

The rearrangement links TRBV9 to TRBJ2-1; TRBD2 matches 7 bases. Germline V gene lookup returns CDR1 SGDLS and CDR2 YYNGEE. V shed 0 bases, J shed 4 bases, and the junction held 4 bases outside the gene matches. The CDR3 loop spans 15 amino acids. Written as DNA, the CDR3 is TGTGCCAGCAGCGTAGGCGGGGGAGAATACAATGAGCAGTTCTTC. Translated: CASSVGGGEYNEQFF.

This clonotype was observed a few times. V gene TRBV9 combines with J gene TRBJ2-1; 13 bases line up with TRBD2. The CDR3 has 13 residues. Trimming at V came to 6 bases and at J to 8 bases, leaving 2 bases not matched to a gene. CDR1 is SGDLS and CDR2 is YYNGEE in the germline V gene. CDR3 nucleotide sequence: TGTGCCAGCAAAGGACTAGCGGGGGATGAGCAGTTCTTC. Residues: CASKGLAGDEQFF.

At least ten counts were recorded for this clonotype. The gene calls are TRBV5-5 and TRBJ1-1; D unclear. Germline CDR1 reads SGHKS; CDR2 reads YYEKEE (reference sequence). This CDR3 is 13 amino acids long. The ends were cut back, 4 bases at V and 4 bases at J, with 11 bases in the middle. The CDR3 here is CASSPPRATEAFF. CDR3 coding DNA: TGTGCCAGCAGCCCCCCCCGGGCCACTGAAGCTTTCTTT. Full variable domain (rest looked up from reference TRBV5-5 and TRBJ1-1): DAGVTQSPTHLIKTRGQQVTLRCSPISGHKSVSWYQQVLGQGPQFIFQYYEKEERGRGNFPDRFSARQFPNYSSELNVNALLLGDSALYLCASSPPRATEAFFGQGTRLTVV.

The chain has TRBV29-1 and TRBJ2-2, with D possibly being TRBD2 (5 bases). V was cut by 8 bases and J by 4 bases, with 11 bases left in between. Germline V gene sequence: CDR1 SQVTM, CDR2 ANQGSEA. CDR3 length: 12 amino acids. CDR3 sequence (DNA): TGCAGCTCGAGGCGGGCCACCGGGGAGCTGTTTTTT. It yields the protein CSSRRATGELFF.

The CDR3 is CSARRQSGAGELFF. DNA for the CDR3: TGCAGTGCTAGACGACAGTCAGGGGCCGGGGAGCTGTTTTTT. The chain links TRBV20-1 to TRBJ2-2; maybe TRBD1 (6 bases). From germline, CDR1 is DFQATT and CDR2 SNEGSKA (reference sequence). There are 14 residues in the CDR3. V was pared by 2 bases and J by 6 bases, with 13 bases between.

The V and J genes are TRBV10-3 and TRBJ1-1; no definite D call. Trimming removed 10 bases at V and 3 bases at J, with 15 bases between. The CDR3 totals 13 residues. Germline CDR1 and CDR2: ENHRY and SYGVKD. CDR3 bases: TGTGCCAGCCAAACGATGGTGGACACTGAAGCTTTCTTT. Amino acids: CASQTMVDTEAFF.

This clonotype was observed a few times. This chain uses TRBV20-1 with TRBJ1-5, with D possibly TRBD1 on 5 matching bases. Germline CDR1 and CDR2: DFQATT and SNEGSKA (reference sequence). CDR3 length: 12 amino acids. Between the trimmed V and J ends, which lost 6 bases and 5 bases, there was a span of 11 bases. The CDR3 sequence: CSAGQAHQPQHF. The CDR3 bases are TGCAGTGCCGGACAAGCACATCAGCCCCAGCATTTT.

This clonotype showed up just a few times. This rearrangement joins TRBV6-1 to TRBJ1-1; 7 nucleotides align to TRBD1. Germline assignment: CDR1 MNHNS and CDR2 SASEGT. The CDR3 has 13 amino acids. With V trimmed by 11 bases and J by 4 bases, 10 bases remained unmatched. The CDR3 region is CASKTGMFTEAFF. The CDR3, as DNA: TGTGCCTCCAAGACAGGGATGTTCACTGAAGCTTTCTTT.

The rearrangement joins TRBV10-3 to TRBJ1-1, with unresolved D. CDR1 is ENHRY, CDR2 SYGVKD, per germline. The CDR3 has 12 residues. The V end lost 7 bases, the J end lost 1 base, and 7 bases lay between the germline ends. The CDR3 protein is CAITPGNTEAFF. The CDR3 DNA sequence: TGTGCCATCACGCCCGGGAACACTGAAGCTTTCTTT.

V is TRBV20-1 and J is TRBJ2-5; no definite D call. V lost 1 base, J lost 0 bases, and 12 bases lay in between. The germline gives CDR1 DFQATT, CDR2 SNEGSKA (reference sequence). This CDR3 has 15 residues. The CDR3 nucleotides read TGCAGTGCTAGAGGACCAGCAGGCAACCAAGAGACCCAGTACTTC. Its protein is CSARGPAGNQETQYF.

The chain carries TRBV12-3 or TRBV12-4 and TRBJ2-5; no reliable D call. V lost 6 bases and J lost 1, with 9 bases in between. This CDR3 spans 13 amino acids. CDR3 loop: CASRTDFQETQYF. The CDR3, as DNA: TGTGCCAGCAGAACTGACTTCCAAGAGACCCAGTACTTC.

The genes are TRBV9 and TRBJ2-5; D is tentatively TRBD1 or TRBD2 (5 bases each). The CDR3 totals 12 residues. Germline assignment: CDR1 SGDLS and CDR2 YYNGEE. V lost 7 bases to trimming and J lost 2 bases, with 9 bases between them. The CDR3 bases are TGTGCCAGCCGAGGGGTACAAGAGACCCAGTACTTC. This sequence encodes CASRGVQETQYF.

A few counts support this clonotype. This sequence joins TRBV4-2 and TRBJ2-5; 11 nucleotides align to TRBD2. CDR1 LGHNA and CDR2 YNFKEQ come from the germline V gene. With 5 bases clipped from V and 4 bases from J, the junction kept 12 bases outside the gene matches. The CDR3 is 17 residues long. In nucleotides, the CDR3 is TGTGCCAGCAGCGGGGCAGGTGGTAGCGGGGGGGCAGAGACCCAGTACTTC. It codes for CASSGAGGSGGAETQYF.

This clonotype was seen repeatedly, ten times or more. The V gene is TRBV5-1, the J gene TRBJ2-3; D ambiguous. Trimming removed 1 base from V and 0 bases from J, with 12 bases in between. The CDR3 extends over 16 amino acids. Germline V gene lookup returns CDR1 SGHRS and CDR2 YFSETQ. The CDR3 nucleotides are TGCGCCAGCAGCTTGTACGGAACCGACAGCACAGATACGCAGTATTTT. It is translated as CASSLYGTDSTDTQYF.